These 20 T cell receptor beta chains were sequenced from one sample in a study of CD8 T cells in Susac syndrome. When the RNA was reverse transcribed, random hexamers were used with an input of roughly 0.5 to 1 ug. MiXCR, run by TCRdb on the immunoSEQ multiplex PCR reads, gives a single entry per CDR3 protein. The sample shows approximately 150,000 distinct CDR3 sequences, approximately 94% of them seen only once. Sequenced sample: CD4+ T cells from PBMCs. These receptors came from a human donor in good health.

V gene TRBV13 combines with J gene TRBJ1-1; 11 bases are shared with TRBD1. The junction had 7 bases not matched to a gene; V was cut back by 5 bases and J by 5 bases. The germline gives CDR1 PRHDT, CDR2 FYEKMQ (reference sequence). The CDR3 loop spans 15 amino acids. CDR3 loop: CASSLDRGPGTEAFF. In nucleotides, the CDR3 is TGTGCCAGCAGCCTGGACAGGGGGCCGGGAACTGAAGCTTTCTTT.

V usage is TRBV29-1 and J usage is TRBJ1-2, with D hard to call. V lost 6 bases to trimming and J lost 4 bases, with 9 bases between them. CDR1 SQVTM and CDR2 ANQGSEA come from the germline V gene. CDR3 size: 11 residues. CDR3 nucleotide sequence: TGCAGCGTGTGGGAGTTCTATGGCTACACCTTC. Translating it yields CSVWEFYGYTF.

This chain uses TRBV20-1 with TRBJ2-1; tentatively, D is TRBD2 (6 bases). The V gene lost 3 bases and the J gene lost 0 bases, with 15 bases spanning the gap. Germline CDR1 DFQATT, CDR2 SNEGSKA (reference sequence). The length of the CDR3 is 16 residues. The CDR3 is CSASPFGGLSYNEQFF. The DNA for the CDR3 is TGCAGTGCTAGTCCTTTTGGGGGACTCTCCTACAATGAGCAGTTCTTC.

V usage is TRBV10-3 and J usage is TRBJ2-5, with D possibly being TRBD2 (5 bases). Trimming shortened V by 0 bases and J by 4 bases, and 12 bases separated the two germline ends. The CDR3 is made up of 15 amino acids. CDR1 and CDR2 (germline): ENHRY, SYGVKD. For the CDR3, the DNA is TGTGCCATCAGTGAGTCGCCCGTGGCGGGAGAGACCCAGTACTTC. Protein sequence: CAISESPVAGETQYF.

The chain has TRBV12-3 or TRBV12-4 and TRBJ2-2, with TRBD2 matching 9 bases. J gave up 5 bases and V 6 bases, and 10 bases lay outside the gene matches. CDR3 length: 16 residues. In DNA, the CDR3 is TGTGCCAGCAGCCGACTCCTAGCGGGAAGTACCGGGGAGCTGTTTTTT. It yields the protein CASSRLLAGSTGELFF.

On this clonotype itself: The junction departs from germline at one end; a sequencing error may be responsible. The chain uses TRBV29-1 and TRBJ2-7; D may be TRBD1 (5 bases). This CDR3 has 11 residues. Germline V lookup: CDR1 SQVTM, CDR2 ANQGSEA. CDR3 in amino acids: CSGRTGYGQYF. The CDR3, as DNA: TGCAGCGGAAGAACAGGCTACGGGCAGTACTTC.

The rearrangement joins TRBV28 to TRBJ2-7; TRBD2 aligns across 9 bases. Germline V gives CDR1 MDHEN, CDR2 SYDVKM. This CDR3 contains 14 residues. Unmatched junction bases numbered 6, after V lost 5 bases and J lost 4 bases. Written as DNA, the CDR3 is TGTGCCAGCAGTGTTAGCGGGAGTCTTTACGAGCAGTACTTC. It specifies CASSVSGSLYEQYF.

The chain couples TRBV19 to TRBJ1-5; 9 nucleotides align to TRBD1. The CDR3 extends over 14 amino acids. CDR1 LNHDA and CDR2 SQIVND come from the germline V gene (reference sequence). After removal of 7 bases from V and 3 bases from J, the junction contained 4 bases not matched to a gene. CDR3 nucleotide sequence: TGTGCCAGTACCACAGGGGGCTCCAATCAGCCCCAGCATTTT. It is translated as CASTTGGSNQPQHF.

The chain uses TRBV19 and TRBJ2-1; D is tentatively TRBD1 or TRBD2 (6 bases each). V shed 2 bases and J shed 9 bases, with 14 bases lying between them. CDR1 is LNHDA, CDR2 SQIVND, per germline (reference sequence). The length of the CDR3 is 14 residues. CDR3 DNA: TGTGCCAGTAGTATACGTTCCGGGGGCGCTGAGCAGTTCTTC. Translation: CASSIRSGGAEQFF.

This chain connects TRBV5-1 to TRBJ2-2; D is ambiguous. The CDR3 loop spans 12 amino acids. CDR1 and CDR2 (germline): SGHRS, YFSETQ. The V and J ends lost 5 bases and 7 bases respectively, with 9 bases between them. The CDR3 bases are TGCGCCAGCAGTTTTGGCGGCGGGGAGCTGTTTTTT. It translates to CASSFGGGELFF. Using reference TRBV5-1 and TRBJ2-2 for the parts outside the CDR3, the full variable domain is KAGVTQTPRYLIKTRGQQVTLSCSPISGHRSVSWYQQTPGQGLQFLFEYFSETQRNKGNFPGRFSGRQFSNSRSEMNVSTLELGDSALYLCASSFGGGELFFGEGSRLTVL.

This chain links TRBV14 with TRBJ2-7, with a weak D call TRBD2 (6 bases). Trimming stripped 0 bases from V and 6 bases from J, with 27 bases between. This CDR3 contains 19 residues. Germline loops: CDR1 SGHDN, CDR2 FVKESK. The CDR3 loop is CASSQELEGFGSGMVEQYF. CDR3 coding DNA: TGTGCCAGCAGCCAAGAGTTGGAGGGATTTGGGTCGGGAATGGTCGAGCAGTACTTC.

This sequence joins TRBV12-3 or TRBV12-4 and TRBJ2-2; D possibly corresponds to TRBD2 (6 bases). This CDR3 spans 15 amino acids. V was clipped by 5 bases and J by 0 bases, with 10 bases between them. CDR3: CASSPLAPNTGELFF. The CDR3 DNA reads as TGTGCCAGCAGTCCTCTAGCGCCGAACACCGGGGAGCTGTTTTTT.

This sequence joins TRBV27 and TRBJ2-1; 7 bases are a match to TRBD1. The CDR3 is made up of 17 amino acids. The J segment lost 1 base and the V segment lost 3 bases, leaving 9 bases of the junction unmatched. The germline CDR1 and CDR2 sequences are MNHEY and SMNVEV (reference sequence). The CDR3 bases are TGTGCCAGCAGTTTCCGGCAGGGGGTTGTTTCCTACAATGAGCAGTTCTTC. This sequence encodes CASSFRQGVVSYNEQFF.

This clonotype was counted once. The gene calls are TRBV20-1 and TRBJ2-5; the match to TRBD2 covers 9 bases. The CDR3 is made up of 12 amino acids. CDR1 and CDR2 from the germline V gene are DFQATT and SNEGSKA (reference sequence). With V trimmed by 4 bases and J by 5 bases, 2 bases remained unmatched. The DNA of the CDR3 is TGCAGTGCTACTGGACTAGCGGAGACCCAGTACTTC. This translates into CSATGLAETQYF.

This chain connects TRBV27 to TRBJ2-7; 8 bases match TRBD1. Germline assignment: CDR1 MNHEY and CDR2 SMNVEV (reference sequence). CDR3 length equals 15 residues. After removal of 2 bases from V and 7 bases from J, the junction contained 10 bases not matched to a gene. The DNA of the CDR3 is TGTGCCAGCAGTTTAAGTCCAGGGGGCATGGGGGAGCAGTACTTC. It yields the protein CASSLSPGGMGEQYF.

This sequence joins TRBV7-8 and TRBJ2-5; D may be TRBD1 (6 bases). The germline V and J ends were trimmed by 2 bases and 5 bases, with 9 bases remaining between them. CDR1 is SGHVS, CDR2 FQNEAQ, per germline. The CDR3 has 13 residues. The CDR3 region has the DNA TGTGCCAGCAGCTTAACAGGGTTGGAGACCCAGTACTTC. Residues: CASSLTGLETQYF.

This chain links TRBV20-1 with TRBJ1-2, with D possibly matching TRBD1 (5 bases). The length of the CDR3 is 15 residues. Trimming removed 0 bases from V and 3 bases from J, with 14 bases in between. Germline-derived CDR1 and CDR2 are DFQATT and SNEGSKA (reference sequence). This CDR3 is CSARDQAGVDYGYTF. Written as DNA, the CDR3 is TGCAGTGCTAGAGATCAGGCGGGGGTGGACTATGGCTACACCTTC.

The chain combines TRBV7-2 with TRBJ1-5; D not resolved. The CDR3 totals 13 residues. The V gene lost 5 bases and the J gene lost 0 bases, with 5 bases spanning the gap. The germline V gene encodes CDR1 SGHTA and CDR2 FQGNSA. The CDR3 bases are TGTGCCAGCAGCAAATATAGCAATCAGCCCCAGCATTTT. Translation gives CASSKYSNQPQHF. Based on the CDR3 plus reference TRBV7-2 and TRBJ1-5, the full variable domain is GAGVSQSPSNKVTEKGKDVELRCDPISGHTALYWYRQSLGQGLEFLIYFQGNSAPDKSGLPSDRFSAERTGGSVSTLTIQRTQQEDSAVYLCASSKYSNQPQHFGDGTRLSIL.

CDR3 in amino acids: CSASAQGTDTQYF. The CDR3 DNA is TGCAGTGCTAGCGCCCAGGGTACAGATACGCAGTATTTT. The chain carries TRBV20-1 and TRBJ2-3, with D maybe TRBD1 (5 bases). V was shortened by 3 bases and J by 3 bases, with 10 bases between the two germline ends. The CDR3 spans 13 residues. CDR1 is DFQATT, CDR2 SNEGSKA, per germline (reference sequence).

The chain employs TRBV3-1 and TRBJ2-7; no clear D gene. V was cut by 4 bases and J by 3 bases, with 10 bases left in between. In germline, CDR1 is LGHDT, CDR2 YNNKEL (reference sequence). This CDR3 region has 13 residues. CDR3 loop: CASSRNSFYEQYF. CDR3 in DNA: TGTGCCAGCAGCCGAAATAGTTTCTACGAGCAGTACTTC.